This entry lists 24 T cell receptor beta chains sequenced from one sample in a study of vaccination effects on CD4 cells after COVID-19. Ahead of sequencing, the ViraFEST assay grew antigen-specific CD4+ T cells using viral peptide pools. Having been cultured for around ten days, the cells underwent CD4+ T cell isolation. Vaccine administered to participants consisted of two doses of either BNT162b2 or mRNA-1273. The assay was immunoSEQ multiplex PCR, and TCRdb's table has in-frame clones only and misses some. This sample carries about 69,000 clones, roughly 74% of them seen once, and the ten largest clones take about 1.6%. No antigens are known for them. The starting material was CD4+ T cells from PBMCs cultured with HCoV-229E spike peptides, obtained after COVID-19 vaccination. Receptor source: a human donor who received a COVID-19 vaccine.

This clone was found once. The chain recombines TRBV11-2 with TRBJ2-3; D remains ambiguous. The CDR3 is 17 residues long. Germline V gene data show CDR1 as SGHAT and CDR2 as FQNNGV. Trimming removed 1 base from V and 0 bases from J, with 14 bases in between. Written as DNA, the CDR3 is TGTGCCAGCAGCTTAGGGGCGGCAGGTATGAGCACAGATACGCAGTATTTT. Its translation is CASSLGAAGMSTDTQYF.

J is TRBJ2-3 and V is TRBV10-2; TRBD1 matches 9 bases. CDR1 and CDR2 (germline): WSHSY, SAAADI. V dropped 8 bases and J dropped 3; count of bases not matched to a gene: 0. The CDR3 sequence is 12 residues long. CDR3: CASGQGTDTQYF. CDR3 nucleotides: TGCGCCAGCGGACAGGGGACAGATACGCAGTATTTT.

This chain links TRBV7-2 with TRBJ2-2, with 12 bases lining up with TRBD2. Trimming removed 5 bases from V and 9 bases from J; junction bases left unmatched: 10. This CDR3 comprises 16 residues. Germline V gene sequence: CDR1 SGHTA, CDR2 FQGNSA. CDR3 protein: CASSPRSTSGGRELFF. DNA for the CDR3: TGTGCCAGCAGCCCTCGCTCGACTAGCGGGGGACGGGAGCTGTTTTTT.

The CDR3 coding sequence is TGTGCCAGCAGCCACGTACAGGGCCAGACAGATACGCAGTATTTT. Amino acids: CASSHVQGQTDTQYF. This chain connects TRBV5-6 to TRBJ2-3; TRBD1 is a possible D gene (6 bases). The CDR3 totals 15 residues. Germline V gene sequence: CDR1 SGHDT, CDR2 YYEEEE. V lost 4 bases, J lost 3 bases, and 15 bases lay in between.

The chain combines TRBV5-1 with TRBJ1-1; D gene uncertain. Per germline, CDR1 SGHRS and CDR2 YFSETQ. The length of the CDR3 is 13 residues. V dropped 2 bases and J dropped 0 bases, with 5 bases sitting between them. This chain's CDR3 is CASSLQLNTEAFF. As DNA, the CDR3 is TGCGCCAGCAGCTTACAATTGAACACTGAAGCTTTCTTT.

This chain links TRBV7-9 with TRBJ2-5; D may be TRBD1 (5 bases). Germline values: CDR1 SEHNR, CDR2 FQNEAQ (reference sequence). The V gene lost 2 bases and the J gene lost 2 bases, with 9 bases spanning the gap. This CDR3 region has 14 residues. The CDR3 loop reads CASSLNTGQETQYF. For the CDR3, the DNA is TGTGCCAGCAGCTTAAACACAGGACAAGAGACCCAGTACTTC.

The chain uses TRBV24-1 and TRBJ1-2, with D maybe TRBD1 (6 bases). CDR1 is KGHDR and CDR2 is SFDVKD in the germline V gene. Trimming left V 4 bases short and J 5 bases short, with 10 bases between. CDR3 length: 13 amino acids. The CDR3 loop is CATSELGGYGYTF. CDR3 in DNA: TGTGCCACCAGTGAATTAGGGGGGTATGGCTACACCTTC.

CDR3 in amino acids: CASSLGRWDTGELFF. The DNA for the CDR3 is TGTGCCAGCAGTTTAGGTCGGTGGGACACCGGGGAGCTGTTTTTT. The V and J genes are TRBV28 and TRBJ2-2; D call uncertain. The CDR3 totals 15 residues. Trimming stripped 2 bases from V and 3 bases from J, with 10 bases between. Germline lookup yields CDR1 MDHEN and CDR2 SYDVKM.

This rearrangement joins TRBV5-5 to TRBJ1-4; a possible D gene is TRBD1 (5 bases). The CDR3 consists of 14 residues. Trimming took off 6 bases at V and 6 bases at J, with 15 bases between the two ends. Germline lookup yields CDR1 SGHKS and CDR2 YYEKEE (reference sequence). CDR3 loop: CASKSLSQDEKLFF. The CDR3 bases are TGTGCCAGCAAAAGCTTGTCACAGGATGAAAAACTGTTTTTT.

This clone was picked up a small number of times. The chain is built from TRBV19 and TRBJ1-3; D not certain. The CDR3 loop spans 13 amino acids. Germline CDR1 LNHDA, CDR2 SQIVND (reference sequence). V lost 6 bases and J lost 1, with 7 bases in between. DNA for the CDR3: TGTGCCAGTAGGCCATTTTCTGGAAACACCATATATTTT. Amino acids: CASRPFSGNTIYF.

The rearrangement links TRBV2 to TRBJ1-4; a weak D match, TRBD1 (6 bases). The germline V and J ends were trimmed by 2 bases and 6 bases, with 10 bases remaining between them. Germline V lookup: CDR1 SNHLY, CDR2 FYNNEI. CDR3 size: 14 residues. As DNA, the CDR3 is TGTGCCAGCAGTGAAAGGGAGGGGGATGAAAAACTGTTTTTT. This encodes CASSEREGDEKLFF.

V gene TRBV5-6 combines with J gene TRBJ2-7; D might be TRBD1 or TRBD2, each matching 6 bases. The germline V and J ends were trimmed by 2 bases and 7 bases, with 19 bases remaining between them. Germline assignment: CDR1 SGHDT and CDR2 YYEEEE. CDR3 size: 15 residues. Here the CDR3 DNA reads TGTGCCAGCAGCTTAAGACAGGCCTGGGCGGGGGAGCAGTACGTC. Encoded protein: CASSLRQAWAGEQYV.

The V gene is TRBV7-3, the J gene TRBJ2-1; 12 nucleotides agree with TRBD2. In germline, CDR1 is SGHTA, CDR2 FQGTGA. The CDR3 has 17 amino acids. V dropped 4 bases and J dropped 8; count of bases not matched to a gene: 12. The CDR3 nucleotides are TGTGCCAGCAGCTCCCTGTCCTGGACTAGCGGGGTTTATGAGCAGTTCTTC. Its translation: CASSSLSWTSGVYEQFF. Combining the CDR3 with reference TRBV7-3 and TRBJ2-1 gives the whole variable domain GAGVSQTPSNKVTEKGKYVELRCDPISGHTALYWYRQSLGQGPEFLIYFQGTGAADDSGLPNDRFFAVRPEGSVSTLKIQRTERGDSAVYLCASSSLSWTSGVYEQFFGPGTRLTVL.

The chain combines TRBV2 with TRBJ2-3, with TRBD2 matching over 9 bases. The V gene end was trimmed by 7 bases and the J gene end by 3 bases; junction bases not matched to a gene: 11. CDR3 length: 16 amino acids. Germline V gives CDR1 SNHLY, CDR2 FYNNEI. The CDR3 loop is CASISRGGARTDTQYF. The CDR3 DNA reads TGTGCCAGCATATCGCGGGGGGGCGCTAGAACAGATACGCAGTATTTT.

This clone appeared a few times. The V call is TRBV6-2 or TRBV6-3, the J call TRBJ1-2; 7 nucleotides match TRBD1. Germline trimming cut 6 bases from V and 4 bases from J; bases unmatched to any gene: 8. CDR1 and CDR2 (germline): MNHEY, SVGEGT. The CDR3 spans 14 residues. This chain's CDR3 is CASSRLGQSYGYTF. The CDR3 DNA reads TGTGCCAGCAGCCGCCTGGGACAGAGCTATGGCTACACCTTC.

The chain has TRBV3-1 (or the pseudogene TRBV3-2) and TRBJ1-2; D is perhaps TRBD1 (5 bases). Germline-derived CDR1 and CDR2 are LGHDT and YNNKEL (reference sequence). V lost 2 bases, J lost 5 bases, and 9 bases lay in between. The CDR3 runs 13 residues. The CDR3 reads CASSQRTLYGYTF. The CDR3 nucleotides are TGTGCCAGCAGCCAACGGACACTGTATGGCTACACCTTC.

The rearrangement joins TRBV4-1 to TRBJ1-2; no clear D gene. This CDR3 spans 13 amino acids. Between the trimmed V and J ends, which lost 1 base and 8 bases, there was a span of 11 bases. The V gene's germline CDR1 is MGHRA and CDR2 YSYEKL. CDR3 in DNA: TGCGCCAGCAGCCAAGGGAGGGCGGCGGGCTACACCTTC. Amino acid sequence: CASSQGRAAGYTF.

This rearrangement joins TRBV4-1 to TRBJ2-1; 11 bases are shared with TRBD1. Per the germline V gene, CDR1 is MGHRA and CDR2 is YSYEKL. The V segment lost 8 bases and the J segment 6 bases; nucleotides outside the gene matches: 3. The CDR3 is made up of 13 amino acids. The CDR3 region is CASGDRGVNEQFF. CDR3 sequence (DNA): TGCGCCAGCGGGGACAGGGGGGTCAATGAGCAGTTCTTC.

The chain has TRBV27 and TRBJ1-6; D might be TRBD1 (6 bases). Germline lookup yields CDR1 MNHEY and CDR2 SMNVEV (reference sequence). Trimming cost V 2 bases and J 6 bases, with 11 bases left between them. The CDR3 consists of 15 residues. CDR3: CASSLRGVGNSPLHF. Written as DNA, the CDR3 is TGTGCCAGCAGTTTAAGGGGGGTAGGTAATTCACCCCTCCACTTT.

This chain links TRBV5-1 with TRBJ2-5, with TRBD1 matching over 8 bases. CDR1 and CDR2 (germline): SGHRS, YFSETQ. V shed 4 bases and J 5 bases; nucleotides not matched to a gene: 7. The CDR3 is made up of 14 amino acids. CDR3 sequence (DNA): TGCGCCAGCAGCCCCCAGGGGGCTGGGGAGACCCAGTACTTC. Protein product: CASSPQGAGETQYF.

The chain combines TRBV6-5 with TRBJ2-5; unclear D gene. Germline values: CDR1 MNHEY, CDR2 SVGAGI. V gave up 0 bases and J gave up 7 bases, with 18 bases separating them. The CDR3 runs 16 residues. For the CDR3, the DNA is TGTGCCAGCAGTTACTCGGCTCTTGATGTCCCAGGGACCCAGTACTTC. Translation gives CASSYSALDVPGTQYF.

The chain has TRBV7-8 and TRBJ2-4; tentatively, D is TRBD2 (5 bases). CDR1 SGHVS and CDR2 FQNEAQ come from the germline V gene. Between the trimmed V and J ends, which lost 5 bases and 6 bases, there was a span of 14 bases. The length of the CDR3 is 14 residues. Written as DNA, the CDR3 is TGTGCCAGCAGCCCGCGGAGCGGTCCAAACATTCAGTACTTC. It codes for CASSPRSGPNIQYF.

The V call is TRBV5-1, the J call TRBJ2-5; D is ambiguous. V lost 0 bases, J lost 4 bases, and 10 bases lay in between. Germline CDR1 is SGHRS and CDR2 is YFSETQ. The CDR3 spans 14 residues. The CDR3 loop is CASSLGFLGETQYF. DNA of the CDR3: TGCGCCAGCAGCTTGGGGTTTTTGGGAGAGACCCAGTACTTC. The whole variable domain, remainder taken from reference TRBV5-1 and TRBJ2-5, is KAGVTQTPRYLIKTRGQQVTLSCSPISGHRSVSWYQQTPGQGLQFLFEYFSETQRNKGNFPGRFSGRQFSNSRSEMNVSTLELGDSALYLCASSLGFLGETQYFGPGTRLLVL.

Written as DNA, the CDR3 is TGTGCCAGCAGCTATGGACAGGGAACAGATACGCAGTATTTT. Residues: CASSYGQGTDTQYF. The rearrangement links TRBV3-1 (or the pseudogene TRBV3-2) to TRBJ2-3; 8 bases line up with TRBD1. The CDR3 has 14 amino acids. The germline gives CDR1 LGHDT, CDR2 YNNKEL (reference sequence). The J segment lost 3 bases and the V segment lost 5 bases, leaving 4 bases of the junction unmatched.